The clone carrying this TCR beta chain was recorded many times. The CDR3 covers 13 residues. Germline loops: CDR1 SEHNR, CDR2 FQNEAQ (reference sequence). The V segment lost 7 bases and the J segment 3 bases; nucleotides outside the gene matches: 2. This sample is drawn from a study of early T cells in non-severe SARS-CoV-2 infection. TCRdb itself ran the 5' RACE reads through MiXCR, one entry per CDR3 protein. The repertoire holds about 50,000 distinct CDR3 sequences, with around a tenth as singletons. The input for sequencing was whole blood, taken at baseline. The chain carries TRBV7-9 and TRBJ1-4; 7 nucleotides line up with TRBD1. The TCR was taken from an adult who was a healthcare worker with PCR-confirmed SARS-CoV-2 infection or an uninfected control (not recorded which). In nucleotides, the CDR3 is TGTGCCAGCAACAGGGGCTCTAATGAAAAACTGTTTTTT. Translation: CASNRGSNEKLFF.